This record concerns one T cell receptor (beta chain) sequence. How the authors handled the data: Amplifying reference gene primers gave estimates of nucleated cell counts. Only in-frame clones appear in the TCRdb table, and some are missing; sequencing was by immunoSEQ multiplex PCR. The DNA gave D and trimming, while V, J and clone size come from that table. The repertoire has some 20,000 clones, 85% to 90% of them found once; the top ten carry around 10%. This entry is derived from a study of blood T cell repertoires in COVID-19. Looking at the study overall: Researchers got acute and convalescent COVID-19 samples from the United States, Italy and Spain. Sources were T cells, B-cell-depleted T cells, or PBMCs; the material itself was cDNA or gDNA.

J lost 5 bases, V lost 5 bases, and 11 bases had no gene match. The CDR3 consists of 17 residues. Germline V CDR1 and CDR2: MNHEY, SMNVEV (reference sequence). The V and J genes are TRBV27 and TRBJ2-5, with TRBD2 matching over 13 bases. The receptor was isolated from a human donor in a cohort sampled during active COVID-19. The sequenced sample was peripheral blood. CDR3 DNA sequence: TGTGCCAGCAGTCCCGGGACTAGCGGGACGTGGGGGGAGACCCAGTACTTC. This encodes CASSPGTSGTWGETQYF.